The 20 T cell receptor beta chains reported below all come from one sample, sequenced in a study of shared clonotypes between healthy human individuals. This table comes from immunoSEQ multiplex PCR, and its TCRdb copy is limited to in-frame clones, with some not included. This table holds over a million clones, around four fifths found once. The sequencing input was memory CD4+ T cells sorted from blood. Subset specified: CD45RA-negative fraction. The receptors stem from a young man in good health.

The rearrangement links TRBV5-1 to TRBJ2-3; 14 bases match TRBD2. Looked up from germline, CDR1 is SGHRS and CDR2 is YFSETQ. The CDR3 consists of 16 residues. J gave up 4 bases and V 3 bases, and 4 bases lay outside the gene matches. The CDR3 loop reads CASSWGTSGSPDTQYF. Here the CDR3 DNA reads TGCGCCAGCAGCTGGGGGACTAGCGGGAGTCCAGATACGCAGTATTTT.

This chain joins TRBV29-1 and TRBJ2-3; 11 bases fit TRBD2. Germline CDR1 SQVTM, CDR2 ANQGSEA. This CDR3 is built from 14 residues. The junction had 10 bases not matched to a gene; V was cut back by 7 bases and J by 7 bases. CDR3 sequence reads: CSAILAGVGNTQYF. CDR3 nucleotides: TGCAGCGCTATACTAGCGGGAGTGGGGAATACGCAGTATTTT.

The CDR3 loop reads CASSYGFLGGYTF. The DNA of the CDR3 is TGTGCCAGCAGTTACGGCTTCTTGGGTGGCTACACCTTC. V and J are TRBV6-5 and TRBJ1-2, with D unresolved. The CDR3 extends over 13 amino acids. Germline V gives CDR1 MNHEY, CDR2 SVGAGI. V was clipped by 2 bases and J by 7 bases, with 11 bases between them.

The V gene is TRBV5-8, the J gene TRBJ1-5, with 10 bases fitting TRBD1. The CDR3 contains 16 residues. Germline loops: CDR1 SGHTS, CDR2 YDEGEE. V shed 5 bases, J shed 2 bases, and the junction held 7 bases outside the gene matches. The CDR3 protein is CASSPGTGVGNQPQHF. The CDR3 DNA reads as TGTGCCAGCAGTCCCGGGACAGGGGTCGGCAATCAGCCCCAGCATTTT.

The genes are TRBV27 and TRBJ1-5; 7 bases align to TRBD1. The CDR3 extends over 16 amino acids. V lost 2 bases and J lost 2; bases outside the gene matches: 6. The germline V gene encodes CDR1 MNHEY and CDR2 SMNVEV (reference sequence). The CDR3 bases are TGTGCCAGCAGTTTAAGCCGAGGGGGCGGCAATCAGCCCCAGCATTTT. It translates to CASSLSRGGGNQPQHF.

V gene TRBV28 combines with J gene TRBJ1-2, with TRBD1 identical over 8 bases. V gave up 0 bases and J gave up 6 bases; unmatched junction bases: 9. Germline assignment: CDR1 MDHEN and CDR2 SYDVKM. This CDR3 contains 16 residues. The DNA for the CDR3 is TGTGCCAGCAGTTTATGGACCATGACAGGGGCTAATGGCTACACCTTC. This gives the protein CASSLWTMTGANGYTF.

The chain joins TRBV18 to TRBJ2-5; unclear D gene. The CDR3 sequence is 15 residues long. V was cut by 2 bases and J by 2 bases, with 12 bases left in between. The germline CDR1 and CDR2 sequences are KGHSH and LQKENI. CDR3 sequence reads: CASSPSQVPQETQYF. Here the CDR3 DNA reads TGTGCCAGCTCACCATCCCAAGTACCGCAAGAGACCCAGTACTTC.

This clone has more than one count but fewer than ten. V usage is TRBV19 and J usage is TRBJ1-2; 11 bases are a match to TRBD1. This CDR3 spans 15 amino acids. Germline CDR1 is LNHDA and CDR2 is SQIVND (reference sequence). V shed 8 bases and J 3 bases; nucleotides not matched to a gene: 8. CDR3 DNA sequence: TGTGCCAGTTCAGCAGGGACAGGGGGTGACTATGGCTACACCTTC. This translates into CASSAGTGGDYGYTF. Using reference TRBV19 and TRBJ1-2 for the parts outside the CDR3, the full variable domain is DGGITQSPKYLFRKEGQNVTLSCEQNLNHDAMYWYRQDPGQGLRLIYYSQIVNDFQKGDIAEGYSVSREKKESFPLTVTSAQKNPTAFYLCASSAGTGGDYGYTFGSGTRLTVV.

V gene TRBV5-1 combines with J gene TRBJ2-6; D not certain. V lost 1 base to trimming and J lost 0 bases, with 5 bases between them. Germline V gene lookup returns CDR1 SGHRS and CDR2 YFSETQ. This CDR3 region has 15 residues. CDR3 residues: CASSLRLSGANVLTF. The CDR3 nucleotides read TGCGCCAGCAGCTTGAGGCTCTCTGGGGCCAACGTCCTGACTTTC. Supplemented by reference TRBV5-1 and TRBJ2-6, the full variable domain reads KAGVTQTPRYLIKTRGQQVTLSCSPISGHRSVSWYQQTPGQGLQFLFEYFSETQRNKGNFPGRFSGRQFSNSRSEMNVSTLELGDSALYLCASSLRLSGANVLTFGAGSRLTVL.

Points on this clone: Other nucleotide sequences in the sample specify the same CDR3. The chain employs TRBV30 and TRBJ1-5; D call uncertain. Germline V lookup: CDR1 GTSNPN, CDR2 SVGIG (reference sequence). V was clipped by 2 bases and J by 1 base, with 6 bases between them. This CDR3 has 13 amino acids. CDR3 DNA: TGTGCCTGGAGTTTGGGCAGCAATCAGCCCCAGCATTTT. Its translation is CAWSLGSNQPQHF.

The chain uses TRBV7-9 and TRBJ2-7, with TRBD1 matching over 8 bases. Germline V lookup: CDR1 SEHNR, CDR2 FQNEAQ (reference sequence). CDR3 length: 12 residues. The J segment lost 10 bases and the V segment lost 7 bases, leaving 9 bases of the junction unmatched. The CDR3: CASTPGQGRQYF. The DNA for the CDR3 is TGTGCCAGCACCCCCGGACAGGGAAGACAGTACTTC.

The gene calls are TRBV10-2 and TRBJ2-5; 12 bases align to TRBD2. The junction had 12 bases not matched to a gene; V was cut back by 6 bases and J by 4 bases. Germline V gene data show CDR1 as WSHSY and CDR2 as SAAADI. The CDR3 is made up of 17 amino acids. The CDR3 DNA follows: TGCGCCAGCAGCCTGACTAGCGGGAGAGGGAAATTAGAGACCCAGTACTTC. As protein: CASSLTSGRGKLETQYF.

At least ten counts were recorded for this clone. V gene TRBV28 combines with J gene TRBJ1-1; D uncertain. This CDR3 is 15 amino acids long. The ends were cut back, 8 bases at V and 3 bases at J, with 19 bases in the middle. Germline V gene sequence: CDR1 MDHEN, CDR2 SYDVKM. CDR3 protein: CASVGPPEIDTEAFF. The DNA for the CDR3 is TGTGCCAGCGTGGGTCCCCCGGAAATAGACACTGAAGCTTTCTTT.

The V call is TRBV6-1, the J call TRBJ2-7; either TRBD1 or TRBD2 may fit D (6 bases each). Between the trimmed V and J ends, which lost 5 bases and 5 bases, there was a span of 19 bases. The CDR3 loop spans 15 amino acids. Germline values: CDR1 MNHNS, CDR2 SASEGT. Here the CDR3 reads CASSSSWGAGNEQYF. In DNA form, the CDR3 reads TGTGCCAGCAGTTCGTCATGGGGGGCAGGTAACGAGCAGTACTTC.

This chain joins TRBV30 and TRBJ2-5; D not certain. This CDR3 has 15 residues. Germline loops: CDR1 GTSNPN, CDR2 SVGIG (reference sequence). V was pared by 2 bases and J by 5 bases, with 18 bases between. The CDR3 spells CAWSPSGLRMETQYF. CDR3 bases: TGTGCCTGGAGTCCCTCCGGGTTAAGGATGGAGACCCAGTACTTC.

The V and J genes are TRBV7-2 and TRBJ2-3; D is uncertain. V was pared by 5 bases and J by 5 bases, with 14 bases between. The CDR3 totals 14 residues. Germline values: CDR1 SGHTA, CDR2 FQGNSA. The CDR3 loop reads CASSPSPQGDTQYF. Written as DNA, the CDR3 is TGTGCCAGCAGCCCTAGTCCCCAAGGAGATACGCAGTATTTT. Full variable domain (remainder filled in from reference TRBV7-2 and TRBJ2-3): GAGVSQSPSNKVTEKGKDVELRCDPISGHTALYWYRQSLGQGLEFLIYFQGNSAPDKSGLPSDRFSAERTGGSVSTLTIQRTQQEDSAVYLCASSPSPQGDTQYFGPGTRLTVL.

The chain couples TRBV18 to TRBJ2-5; D not resolved. There are 13 residues in the CDR3. V gave up 4 bases and J gave up 5 bases, with 11 bases separating them. The germline V gene encodes CDR1 KGHSH and CDR2 LQKENI. Here the CDR3 DNA reads TGTGCCAGCTCACGGAGCACGGCGGAGACCCAGTACTTC. Its protein is CASSRSTAETQYF.

The chain is built from TRBV6-5 and TRBJ2-7; TRBD2 matches 10 bases. Germline values: CDR1 MNHEY, CDR2 SVGAGI. The CDR3 spans 15 residues. The junction had 11 bases not matched to a gene; V was cut back by 6 bases and J by 6 bases. CDR3 DNA sequence: TGTGCCAGCAGCCTTGTAGCGGGAGGTTTAACCGAGCAGTACTTC. This translates into CASSLVAGGLTEQYF.

This clone was picked up one time. The chain is built from TRBV25-1 and TRBJ1-5; D may be TRBD1 (5 bases). CDR3 length: 14 amino acids. Trimming removed 5 bases at V and 2 bases at J, with 10 bases between. The germline V gene has CDR1 MGHDK and CDR2 SYGVNS. The CDR3 DNA reads TGTGCCAGCAGTAGGGGACGTGGCAATCAGCCCCAGCATTTT. This translates into CASSRGRGNQPQHF. The complete variable domain, with remaining parts taken from reference TRBV25-1 and TRBJ1-5, reads EADIYQTPRYLVIGTGKKITLECSQTMGHDKMYWYQQDPGMELHLIHYSYGVNSTEKGDLSSESTVSRIRTEHFPLTLESARPSHTSQYLCASSRGRGNQPQHFGDGTRLSIL.

V gene TRBV10-3 combines with J gene TRBJ2-2, with a tentative D call TRBD2 (6 bases). Germline loops: CDR1 ENHRY, CDR2 SYGVKD. This CDR3 comprises 14 residues. V was trimmed by 0 bases and J by 6 bases, leaving 8 bases between them. CDR3: CAISESRESGELFF. CDR3 DNA sequence: TGTGCCATCAGTGAGTCCCGGGAGTCCGGGGAGCTGTTTTTT.